This TCR beta chain was obtained from a study of blood T cell repertoires in COVID-19. Study information: The United States, Italy and Spain were the sources of the acute and convalescent COVID-19 samples. The cDNA or gDNA used as material had been derived from T cells, B-cell-depleted T cells, or PBMCs.

The V and J ends lost 7 bases and 0 bases respectively, with 11 bases between them. The length of the CDR3 is 14 residues. Per germline, CDR1 SGDLS and CDR2 YYNGEE. How the authors handled the data: Amplified reference gene primers provided the basis for estimating nucleated cell counts. Produced via immunoSEQ multiplex PCR; TCRdb's table is partial and in-frame only. V, J and clone size are those of that table, while D and trimming were read from the DNA. The sample shows 310,000 or so clones, approximately 87% of them seen only once. The sequence was collected from a woman in her forties or fifties with active or convalescent COVID-19. V is TRBV9 and J is TRBJ1-3; D is ambiguous. The sequencing input was peripheral blood. The CDR3 reads CASSPGSSGNTIYF. CDR3 bases: TGTGCCAGCTCTCCGGGGAGCTCTGGAAACACCATATATTTT.